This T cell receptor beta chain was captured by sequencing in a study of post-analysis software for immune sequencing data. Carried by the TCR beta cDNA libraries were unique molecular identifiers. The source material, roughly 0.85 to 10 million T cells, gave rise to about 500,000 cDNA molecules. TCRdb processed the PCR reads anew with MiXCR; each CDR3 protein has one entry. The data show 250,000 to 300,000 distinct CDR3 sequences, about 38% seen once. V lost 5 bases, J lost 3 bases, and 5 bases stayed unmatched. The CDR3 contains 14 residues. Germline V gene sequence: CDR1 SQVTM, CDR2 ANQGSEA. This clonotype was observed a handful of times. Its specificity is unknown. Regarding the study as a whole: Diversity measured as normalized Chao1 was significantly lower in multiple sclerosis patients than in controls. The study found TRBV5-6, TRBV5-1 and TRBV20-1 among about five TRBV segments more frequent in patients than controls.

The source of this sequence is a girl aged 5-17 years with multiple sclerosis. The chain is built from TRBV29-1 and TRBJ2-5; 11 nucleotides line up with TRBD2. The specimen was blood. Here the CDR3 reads CSVSGLADEETQYF. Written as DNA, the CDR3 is TGCAGCGTTTCGGGACTAGCGGACGAAGAGACCCAGTACTTC.